This paragraph reports one TCR beta chain. Its target is unknown. This sample is drawn from a study of CD8 T cells in ankylosing spondylitis. Study results and caveats: CD8+ by phenotype, disease-linked clones were relatively rare in peripheral blood. Some of the motif variants had earlier been found in reactive arthritis patients' fluid and blood. Ankylosing spondylitis blood seemed to carry a telltale TCR beta motif made of several highly homologous variants.

TCRdb passed the 5' RACE reads through MiXCR, listing each CDR3 protein once. The profile shows hundreds of thousands of distinct CDR3 sequences, roughly 8.2% of them singletons. The CDR3 contains 18 residues. V gave up 3 bases and J gave up 2 bases; unmatched junction bases: 14. This sequence was found in a female donor with ankylosing spondylitis or in good health (not recorded which). The sample was blood, either unsorted or a sorted T cell fraction (not recorded which). The rearrangement joins TRBV12-3 or TRBV12-4 to TRBJ2-7; 9 nucleotides align to TRBD2. The DNA of the CDR3 is TGTGCCAGCAGTTTTACTAGCGGGCGGTTAAGTTGGACCTACGAGCAGTACTTC. Its protein product is CASSFTSGRLSWTYEQYF.